Listed below are T cell receptor beta chains from one sample, sequenced in a study of blood T cell repertoires in COVID-19. Using immunoSEQ multiplex PCR, the repertoire was profiled, and TCRdb retains in-frame clones only, with some absent. The sample holds 64,000 or so clones, under 80% seen once. The sequenced material came from peripheral blood. These receptors were obtained from a human donor in a cohort sampled during active COVID-19. CDR3s include the opening cysteine and the closing phenylalanine or tryptophan. The order of the fields is CDR3 protein, CDR3 DNA, clone size, J gene, V gene, D gene. The D gene is left open where the match is weak. Clone size is given for some rows only: seen once, a few or many times, or a class if the clone is expanded.

CDR3 protein: CASSYSTSGRPYEQYF
CDR3 DNA: TGTGCCAGCAGTTACTCAACTAGCGGGAGACCTTACGAGCAGTACTTC
clone size: NA
J gene: TRBJ2-7
V gene: TRBV6-2/TRBV6-3
D gene: TRBD2

CDR3 protein: CASSQDIRGYEQYF
CDR3 DNA: TGCGCCAGCAGCCAAGATATCAGGGGGTACGAGCAGTACTTC
clone size: NA
J gene: TRBJ2-7
V gene: TRBV4-3
D gene: TRBD1

CDR3 protein: CASKPTGRGETQYF
CDR3 DNA: TGTGCCAGTAAACCGACAGGGCGGGGAGAGACCCAGTACTTC
clone size: NA
J gene: TRBJ2-5
V gene: TRBV19
D gene: NA

CDR3 protein: CGGQIRNEQFF
CDR3 DNA: TGCGGCGGACAGATCCGCAATGAGCAGTTCTTC
clone size: NA
J gene: TRBJ2-1
V gene: TRBV29-1
D gene: NA

CDR3 protein: CASSVRGGTGRETQYF
CDR3 DNA: TGTGCCAGCAGCGTGCGCGGGGGGACAGGGAGGGAGACCCAGTACTTC
clone size: few
J gene: TRBJ2-5
V gene: TRBV9
D gene: NA

CDR3 protein: CALQLTSGSYNEQFF
CDR3 DNA: TGTGCCTTACAGTTGACTAGCGGGTCTTACAATGAGCAGTTCTTC
clone size: NA
J gene: TRBJ2-1
V gene: TRBV30
D gene: TRBD2

CDR3 protein: CASSLQGLAGDTQYF
CDR3 DNA: TGTGCCAGCAGCCTACAGGGACTAGCGGGAGATACGCAGTATTTT
clone size: few
J gene: TRBJ2-3
V gene: TRBV7-9
D gene: TRBD2

CDR3 protein: CASSFQGTSPLHF
CDR3 DNA: TGTGCCAGCAGTTTCCAGGGGACTTCACCCCTCCACTTT
clone size: NA
J gene: TRBJ1-6
V gene: TRBV28
D gene: NA

CDR3 protein: CASSRRPGEAFF
CDR3 DNA: TGTGCCAGCAGCCGGCGACCGGGGGAAGCTTTCTTT
clone size: NA
J gene: TRBJ1-1
V gene: TRBV5-5
D gene: NA

CDR3 protein: CASSFGTGALEAFF
CDR3 DNA: TGTGCCAGCAGTTTTGGGACAGGGGCCCTTGAAGCTTTCTTT
clone size: NA
J gene: TRBJ1-1
V gene: TRBV28
D gene: TRBD1

CDR3 protein: CASSINHGGISNQPQHF
CDR3 DNA: TGTGCCAGTAGTATAAATCACGGGGGGATAAGCAATCAGCCCCAGCATTTT
clone size: NA
J gene: TRBJ1-5
V gene: TRBV19
D gene: NA

CDR3 protein: CASSEGLVGYNEQFF
CDR3 DNA: TGTGCCAGTAGTGAAGGACTGGTGGGATACAATGAGCAGTTCTTC
clone size: NA
J gene: TRBJ2-1
V gene: TRBV19
D gene: NA

CDR3 protein: CASSTASATRETQYF
CDR3 DNA: TGTGCCAGTAGTACGGCTAGCGCGACACGAGAGACCCAGTACTTC
clone size: NA
J gene: TRBJ2-5
V gene: TRBV19
D gene: NA

CDR3 protein: CASSGGFKNIQYF
CDR3 DNA: TGTGCCAGCAGCGGAGGGTTCAAAAACATTCAGTACTTC
clone size: NA
J gene: TRBJ2-4
V gene: TRBV28
D gene: NA

CDR3 protein: CASSFQASGRSEQFF
CDR3 DNA: TGTGCCAGCAGTTTCCAGGCTAGCGGGCGGAGTGAGCAGTTCTTC
clone size: NA
J gene: TRBJ2-1
V gene: TRBV27
D gene: TRBD2

CDR3 protein: CASSNLRDRVNTEAFF
CDR3 DNA: TGTGCCAGCAGCAACCTACGGGACAGGGTGAACACTGAAGCTTTCTTT
clone size: NA
J gene: TRBJ1-1
V gene: TRBV7-7
D gene: TRBD1

CDR3 protein: CARVERGSPLHF
CDR3 DNA: TGTGCCAGGGTAGAAAGGGGTTCACCCCTCCACTTT
clone size: few
J gene: TRBJ1-6
V gene: TRBV11-3
D gene: NA

CDR3 protein: CASSSPTGTGRGYTF
CDR3 DNA: TGTGCCAGCAGCTCCCCCACGGGGACAGGGCGTGGCTACACCTTC
clone size: once
J gene: TRBJ1-2
V gene: TRBV7-9
D gene: TRBD1